This T cell receptor (beta chain) was captured in a study of T cells expressing NK-cell markers. Study overall: It was sorted CD3+CD56+NKG2C+, CD3+CD56+NKG2C- and CD3+CD56-NKG2C+ T cells that supplied the TCR beta repertoires. Seven HCMV-seropositive donors and one seronegative donor made up the eight sequenced donors. Study findings and constraints: Several donors likewise had their CD3+CD56-NKG2C+ fraction led by these clonotypes.

Germline CDR1 reads SGHRS; CDR2 reads YFSETQ. The CDR3 consists of 16 residues. TCRdb re-called the 5' RACE reads; one entry per CDR3 protein, DNA not given. The specimen's table records about 460,000 distinct CDR3 sequences. Remarks on this clonotype: Its antigen remains unidentified.

Sequencing used blood T cells: a sorted CD56 or NKG2C T cell subset, CD4+ or CD8+ T cells, or bulk PBMC T cells (not recorded which). The chain has TRBV5-1 and TRBJ2-5; TCRdb designates TRBD1, a call that cannot be tested without DNA. This clonotype was sampled from a woman aged 50 to 60 in good health. The CDR3 here is CASSPGTAALGETQYF.